Listed below are T cell receptor beta chains from one sample, sequenced in a study of blood T cell repertoires in COVID-19. Data came from immunoSEQ multiplex PCR; TCRdb stores just in-frame clones and leaves some out. This sample has about 110,000 clones; about 87% occur once, and the top ten carry approximately 6.2%. The sample taken for sequencing was peripheral blood. These receptors were obtained from a man aged 45-65 years with active or convalescent COVID-19. Each CDR3 is given with its conserved first and last residue. The order of the fields is CDR3 DNA, CDR3 protein, clone size, J gene, D gene, V gene. A D gene is named only where the DNA matches it firmly. Size is omitted from some rows. Given values are once, few, many or a class for expanded clones.

CDR3 DNA: TGTGCCAGTAGTATTGATCGTGGTGGAGTTGCTGAAGCTTTCTTT; CDR3 protein: CASSIDRGGVAEAFF; clone size: -; J gene: TRBJ1-1; D gene: -; V gene: TRBV19
CDR3 DNA: TGTGCCAGCAGCTCCCCCCTTGAGGACAGGGTCGGAGAGACCCAGTACTTC; CDR3 protein: CASSSPLEDRVGETQYF; clone size: -; J gene: TRBJ2-5; D gene: TRBD1; V gene: TRBV9
CDR3 DNA: TGTGCCAGCAGTCGGACTGCTTCGAGGGATTCACCCCTCCACTTT; CDR3 protein: CASSRTASRDSPLHF; clone size: -; J gene: TRBJ1-6; D gene: -; V gene: TRBV6-5
CDR3 DNA: TGTGCCAGTAGTTATACCACAGCGGGAGTTATCGGGGAGCTGTTTTTT; CDR3 protein: CASSYTTAGVIGELFF; clone size: -; J gene: TRBJ2-2; D gene: TRBD2; V gene: TRBV19
CDR3 DNA: TGTGCCAGCAGTTATAGGGGAGGCTACACCTTC; CDR3 protein: CASSYRGGYTF; clone size: -; J gene: TRBJ1-2; D gene: -; V gene: TRBV6-5
CDR3 DNA: TGTGCCAGTACTTCCCTGGACAGTGGTAACTATGGCTACACCTTC; CDR3 protein: CASTSLDSGNYGYTF; clone size: -; J gene: TRBJ1-2; D gene: -; V gene: TRBV19
CDR3 DNA: TGTGCCAGCAGTGAAAGCGCCCGGGACACGGGTGGACTCGAGCAGTACTTC; CDR3 protein: CASSESARDTGGLEQYF; clone size: few; J gene: TRBJ2-7; D gene: -; V gene: TRBV6-1
CDR3 DNA: TGCAGCGTTACAATTCCGGGACAGACGATTGAAGCTTTCTTT; CDR3 protein: CSVTIPGQTIEAFF; clone size: -; J gene: TRBJ1-1; D gene: TRBD1; V gene: TRBV29-1
CDR3 DNA: TGTGCCAGCAGTCCCGGGACAGGGGGTTTCCAGCCCCAGCATTTT; CDR3 protein: CASSPGTGGFQPQHF; clone size: once; J gene: TRBJ1-5; D gene: TRBD1; V gene: TRBV6-5
CDR3 DNA: TGTGCCAGTAGTATCCTTTACGAGCAGTACTTC; CDR3 protein: CASSILYEQYF; clone size: -; J gene: TRBJ2-7; D gene: -; V gene: TRBV19